A selection of T cell receptor beta chains follows, all from one sample in a study of cytomegalovirus exposure and HLA in healthy donors. Sequencing used immunoSEQ multiplex PCR; TCRdb keeps in-frame clones, though not all of them. The table lists tens of thousands of clones, 7.5% to 8.5% of them singletons. The sequenced material came from PBMCs. The source is a man between 45 and 60 years old in good health and CMV-seronegative. CDR3s include the opening cysteine and the closing phenylalanine or tryptophan. A D gene is named only where the DNA matches it firmly. The size of a clone is reported for some rows only, either as once, few or many, or as a class for expanded clones.

j_call | clone_size | v_call | d_call | cdr3_nt | cdr3_aa
TRBJ1-1 | few | TRBV10-2 | TRBD1 | TGCGCCAGCAGTTGGCAGACAGGGGATTTGAACACTGAAGCTTTCTTT | CASSWQTGDLNTEAFF
TRBJ2-7 | NA | TRBV6-5 | TRBD1 | TGTGCCAGCAGCGGGACAGGGGCCGAGCAGTACTTC | CASSGTGAEQYF
TRBJ1-2 | NA | TRBV7-8 | TRBD1 | TGTGCCAGCAGCCCCGGACAGGGTTTAAGTGGAGGCTACACCTTC | CASSPGQGLSGGYTF
TRBJ2-2 | few | TRBV15 | TRBD1 | TGTGCCACCAGCTCGGGGACAGTAAACACCGGGGAGCTGTTTTTT | CATSSGTVNTGELFF
TRBJ1-4 | NA | TRBV5-1 | NA | TGCGCCAGCAGCCTGACTGCCCCGACAGGAGCTAATGAAAAACTGTTTTTT | CASSLTAPTGANEKLFF
TRBJ1-1 | NA | TRBV4-3 | NA | TGCGCCAGCAGCCAAGTCTTAACTTATAACACTGAAGCTTTCTTT | CASSQVLTYNTEAFF
TRBJ2-6 | few | TRBV27 | TRBD1 | TGTGCCAGCAGCTGGACAGGGCTCACGGGGGCCAACGTCCTGACTTTC | CASSWTGLTGANVLTF
TRBJ1-1 | NA | TRBV6-5 | NA | TGTGCCAGCAGTAAACAGGGTTTCGGTAGGGAAGCTTTCTTT | CASSKQGFGREAFF
TRBJ2-1 | few | TRBV11-1 | TRBD2 | TGTGCCAGCAGCTTGCATCTAGCGGTCAGGCATGAGCAGTTCTTC | CASSLHLAVRHEQFF
TRBJ1-2 | NA | TRBV7-2 | NA | TGTGCCAGCAGCTTAAGGAACGGGGAGGGTGGCTACACCTTC | CASSLRNGEGGYTF
TRBJ1-5 | many | TRBV18 | NA | TGTGCCAGCTCCCAAGGACTTTTTCAGCCCCAGCATTTT | CASSQGLFQPQHF
TRBJ2-1 | NA | TRBV4-2 | TRBD2 | TGTGCCAGCAGCCAAGAACTGGCCTTCGGACTAGCGGGCTACAATGAGCAGTTCTTC | CASSQELAFGLAGYNEQFF
TRBJ2-1 | few | TRBV2 | TRBD2 | TGTGCCAGCAGTGAAAGACTAGCGTTGAACAATGAGCAGTTCTTC | CASSERLALNNEQFF
TRBJ2-2 | few | TRBV6-5 | TRBD2 | TGTGCCAGCAGTAAGCGGGGGGGCACCGGGGAGCTGTTTTTT | CASSKRGGTGELFF
TRBJ1-5 | few | TRBV27 | TRBD1 | TGTGCCAGCAGCCACCGGACAGGGCCAAACTACAATCAGCCCCAGCATTTT | CASSHRTGPNYNQPQHF
TRBJ1-6 | few | TRBV5-1 | TRBD1 | TGCGCCAGCAGCTTGACAGGGGATAATTCACCCCTCCACTTT | CASSLTGDNSPLHF
TRBJ2-7 | NA | TRBV7-8 | TRBD2 | TGTGCCAGCAGTTTTAGAACTAGCGGGAGTAGATACGAGCAGTACTTC | CASSFRTSGSRYEQYF
TRBJ1-4 | few | TRBV5-4 | NA | TGTGCCAGCAGCCAAGACAGTGCAACTAATGAAAAACTGTTTTTT | CASSQDSATNEKLFF
TRBJ1-5 | few | TRBV6-5 | NA | TGTGCCAGCAGTCCCACCCTGAGTCAGCCCCAGCATTTT | CASSPTLSQPQHF
TRBJ2-6 | few | TRBV5-1 | NA | TGCGCCAGCAGCAGGGGAAGAGTTGGCTCTGGGGCCAACGTCCTGACTTTC | CASSRGRVGSGANVLTF
TRBJ2-7 | few | TRBV11-2 | TRBD1 | TGTGCCAGCAGCGTGGGACAGGGAACCTACGAGCAGTACTTC | CASSVGQGTYEQYF
TRBJ2-1 | few | TRBV15 | NA | TGTGCCACCAGCAGAGCGGGCGGGATCGGAGGGGATGAGCAGTTCTTC | CATSRAGGIGGDEQFF
TRBJ1-3 | NA | TRBV29-1 | NA | TGCAGCGTTGAATTCGAGGGGGAACCCTCTGGAAACACCATATATTTT | CSVEFEGEPSGNTIYF
TRBJ1-2 | NA | TRBV4-1 | NA | TGCGCCAGCAGCCAGGAAGACAGGCGAATTAACTATGGCTACACCTTC | CASSQEDRRINYGYTF
TRBJ1-5 | NA | TRBV27 | NA | TGTGCCAGCCAGGGGCCCAATCAGCCCCAGCATTTT | CASQGPNQPQHF
TRBJ2-2 | NA | TRBV7-7 | NA | TGTGCTAGCAGCCCCATGGGCGGGACGAACACCGGGGAGCTGTTTTTT | CASSPMGGTNTGELFF
TRBJ1-1 | NA | TRBV6-1 | NA | TGTGCCAGCAGTGAAGCGACCTACCGGGGAATCGCTTTCTTT | CASSEATYRGIAFF
TRBJ2-3 | few | TRBV14 | NA | TGTGCCAGCAGCCTTTCAGCGGGAGATACGCAGTATTTT | CASSLSAGDTQYF
TRBJ1-1 | few | TRBV9 | NA | TGTGCCAGCAGCGTCCACCCCCGAGAGGAGAGAGCTTTCTTT | CASSVHPREERAFF
TRBJ2-7 | few | TRBV5-3 | TRBD2 | TGTGCCAGAAGCTTGGAATCCCGGACTAGCGATCAGTTCGAGCAGTACTTC | CARSLESRTSDQFEQYF
TRBJ2-1 | few | TRBV7-7 | TRBD2 | TGTGCTAGCAGCTTAGGCCCCGGTGCTAGCGGGGTTAACGGTGAGCAGTTCTTC | CASSLGPGASGVNGEQFF
TRBJ2-7 | few | TRBV6-1 | NA | TGTGCCAGCAGTCGATCAGGGTGGTACGAGCAGTACTTC | CASSRSGWYEQYF
TRBJ2-1 | NA | TRBV5-1 | NA | TGCGCCAGCGGAGCCGGCGGCGGGGCCTTCAATGAGCAGTTCTTC | CASGAGGGAFNEQFF
TRBJ1-6 | NA | TRBV7-9 | NA | TGTGCCAGCAGCCCCCCGGGTAATTCACCCCTCCACTTT | CASSPPGNSPLHF
TRBJ2-3 | few | TRBV6-5 | TRBD1 | TGTGCCAGCAGCTTACAGGGGGCATTCACAGATACGCAGTATTTT | CASSLQGAFTDTQYF
TRBJ1-2 | NA | TRBV19 | NA | TGTGCCAGTAGTCAAACGGGGAGCGTATATGGCTACACCTTC | CASSQTGSVYGYTF
TRBJ1-5 | few | TRBV5-1 | TRBD1 | TGCGCCAGCAGCTTGTGGGGACAGGGGGCTGATCAGCCCCAGCATTTT | CASSLWGQGADQPQHF